The rows below give T cell receptor beta chains drawn from one sample of a study of CD8 T cells in Susac syndrome. TCRdb fed the immunoSEQ multiplex PCR reads into MiXCR, producing one record per CDR3 protein. Of about 240,000 distinct CDR3 sequences in the sample, 90% to 96% are singletons; the top ten hold about 0.1%. The sample was CD4+ T cells from PBMCs. The receptor set was obtained from a human donor with Susac syndrome. CDR3s include the opening cysteine and the closing phenylalanine or tryptophan. The D gene is left open where the match is weak. Clone size is stated in some rows and not others, as once, few, many or a class when expanded.

clone size,V gene,J gene,D gene,CDR3 protein,CDR3 DNA
.,TRBV4-1,TRBJ2-3,.,CASTRVSDTQYF,TGCGCCAGCACAAGGGTTTCAGATACGCAGTATTTT
.,TRBV7-9,TRBJ1-3,.,CASSYGRAGNTIYF,TGTGCCAGCAGCTATGGCAGGGCTGGAAACACCATATATTTT
.,TRBV5-1,TRBJ2-1,TRBD1,CASRGDRGFNEQFF,TGCGCCAGCAGGGGGGACAGGGGTTTCAATGAGCAGTTCTTC
.,TRBV2,TRBJ1-2,.,CAILKGDFYGYTF,TGTGCCATCCTCAAGGGGGATTTCTATGGCTACACCTTC
.,TRBV12-3/TRBV12-4,TRBJ2-4,TRBD1,CASSPQGARGEAKNIQYF,TGTGCCAGCAGCCCACAGGGGGCTCGGGGCGAAGCCAAAAACATTCAGTACTTC
once,TRBV20-1,TRBJ2-3,.,CSAPGTPPRTDTQYF,TGCAGTGCCCCGGGCACCCCACCCCGCACAGATACGCAGTATTTT
.,TRBV19,TRBJ1-5,TRBD1,CASSMGTGGNQPQHF,TGTGCCAGTAGTATGGGGACAGGGGGCAATCAGCCCCAGCATTTT
.,TRBV5-6,TRBJ2-3,.,CASSLDVRSIDTQYF,TGTGCCAGCAGCTTGGATGTTAGGTCAATAGATACGCAGTATTTT
.,TRBV29-1,TRBJ2-5,.,CSVERGTQYF,TGCAGCGTTGAACGGGGGACCCAGTACTTC
.,TRBV20-1,TRBJ1-2,.,CSASPNYGYTF,TGCAGTGCTAGCCCTAACTATGGCTACACCTTC